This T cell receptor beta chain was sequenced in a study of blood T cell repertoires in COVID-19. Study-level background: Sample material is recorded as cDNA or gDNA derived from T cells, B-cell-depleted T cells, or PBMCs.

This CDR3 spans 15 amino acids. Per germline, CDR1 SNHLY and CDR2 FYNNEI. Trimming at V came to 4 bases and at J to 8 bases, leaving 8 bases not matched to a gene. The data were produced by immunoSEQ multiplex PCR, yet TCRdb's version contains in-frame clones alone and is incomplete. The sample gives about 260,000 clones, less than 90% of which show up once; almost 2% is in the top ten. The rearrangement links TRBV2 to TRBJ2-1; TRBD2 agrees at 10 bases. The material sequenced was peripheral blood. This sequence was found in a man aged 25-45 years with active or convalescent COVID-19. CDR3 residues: CASSAERGGGDEQFF. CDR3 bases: TGTGCCAGCAGTGCGGAGCGGGGGGGCGGCGATGAGCAGTTCTTC.